This passage covers 4 T cell receptor beta chains from one sample sequenced in a study of cytomegalovirus exposure and HLA in healthy donors. PCR was performed using 60 Vbeta and 13 Jbeta primers. Sequencing used immunoSEQ multiplex PCR; TCRdb keeps in-frame clones, though not all of them. The sample gives over 80,000 clones, around three quarters of which show up once; over 3% is in the top ten. The sequencing input was PBMCs. The origin of the receptors is a man aged 35 to 55 in good health and CMV-seronegative.

The rearrangement joins TRBV7-2 to TRBJ1-2; 7 nucleotides match TRBD1. Germline V gene data show CDR1 as SGHTA and CDR2 as FQGNSA. CDR3 length: 16 residues. Trimming at V came to 3 bases and at J to 4 bases, leaving 11 bases not matched to a gene. As DNA, the CDR3 is TGTGCCAGCAGCTTGCAGGGGGACAGAACCCTCTATGGCTACACCTTC. Translating gives CASSLQGDRTLYGYTF. Full variable domain (remainder filled in from reference TRBV7-2 and TRBJ1-2): GAGVSQSPSNKVTEKGKDVELRCDPISGHTALYWYRQSLGQGLEFLIYFQGNSAPDKSGLPSDRFSAERTGGSVSTLTIQRTQQEDSAVYLCASSLQGDRTLYGYTFGSGTRLTVV.

The V and J genes are TRBV11-2 and TRBJ2-3; D perhaps matches TRBD2 (5 bases). The germline V gene has CDR1 SGHAT and CDR2 FQNNGV. V was trimmed by 4 bases and J by 1 base, leaving 18 bases between them. This CDR3 contains 17 residues. The CDR3 coding sequence is TGTGCCAGCAGCTCCATCCGCGAATCCGGGGGCACAGATACGCAGTATTTT. It translates to CASSSIRESGGTDTQYF.

Comment on this clone: At one end the junction does not follow the germline gene, possibly because of a read error. The chain recombines TRBV7-9 with TRBJ2-7, with 7 bases that match TRBD2. CDR3 length equals 14 residues. The germline V gene has CDR1 SEHNR and CDR2 FQNEAQ (reference sequence). CDR3 loop: CSSSPGRGAYEQYF. CDR3 nucleotides: TGTTCCAGCAGTCCAGGTCGGGGGGCCTACGAGCAGTACTTC.

The rearrangement links TRBV19 to TRBJ1-1, with TRBD1 identical over 9 bases. The CDR3 spans 13 residues. The ends lost 7 bases at V and 2 bases at J; junction bases unmatched: 2. The germline V gene has CDR1 LNHDA and CDR2 SQIVND (reference sequence). The CDR3 protein is CASTQGANTEAFF. The CDR3 DNA reads TGTGCCAGTACACAGGGGGCTAACACTGAAGCTTTCTTT.